This TCR beta chain is drawn from a study of CD4 T cells in relation to SARS-CoV-2 and coronaviruses. Study outcomes and limitations: Monoreactive clones expanded significantly more to SARS-CoV-2 than crossreactive clones did. Samples before the pandemic and after infection were not matched within any donor.

Clones were sequenced by immunoSEQ multiplex PCR, and TCRdb holds only the in-frame ones, with some missing. The repertoire holds some 11,000 clones, with approximately 78% as singletons. With V trimmed by 5 bases and J by 5 bases, 5 bases remained unmatched. Looked up from germline, CDR1 is MNHEY and CDR2 is SVGEGT. This CDR3 contains 15 residues. Comment on this clone: The antigen is unknown.

Before the COVID-19 pandemic, during about 2011-2019, CD4+ T cells were taken from unexposed donors. Isolation of CD4+ T cells took place after 10 days in culture. This chain links TRBV6-2 or TRBV6-3 with TRBJ2-3; TRBD2 aligns across 12 bases. The clonotype originates from a human donor in good health. The sequenced sample was CD4+ T cells from PBMCs, cultured in vitro. The CDR3 DNA is TGTGCCAGCAGTCAAACTAGCGGGAGGAGAGATACGCAGTATTTT. Translating it yields CASSQTSGRRDTQYF.